This T cell receptor (beta chain) was observed in a study of shared clonotypes between healthy human individuals. About the research overall: Each donor's CD4 naive and CD4 memory cells filled three plates apiece, CD8 naive two, and CD8 memory one.

V was shortened by 5 bases and J by 8 bases, with 19 bases between the two germline ends. CDR1 is SGHAT, CDR2 FQNNGV, per germline. The CDR3 contains 15 residues. Naive CD8 cells lacked CD45RO and underwent positive selection for CCR7, leaving out terminally differentiated effector memory CD45RA+ cells. All participating donors were Caucasian adults from Nashville, Tennessee. Profiled with immunoSEQ multiplex PCR; TCRdb holds only in-frame clones, not every one. The sample has around 1.9 million clones, roughly 91% seen once. Sequenced: naive CD8+ T cells from PBMCs. V and J are TRBV11-2 and TRBJ2-1; weak D call: TRBD1 (5 bases). The sequence was obtained from a young man in good health. Some clones in this sample may be carry-over from other donors' samples. CDR3 in DNA: TGTGCCAGCAGCGAGGCCGCAGGTGGGGCCCATGAGCAGTTCTTC. This codes for CASSEAAGGAHEQFF.